This TCR beta chain was captured in a study of graft-versus-host responses after intestinal transplantation. Study-level information: Anti-thymocyte globulin served as induction for all recipients, who then took tacrolimus and steroids for 3 to 4 years.

Points on this clone: Antigen specificity is unknown.

Study-wide results and limits: Researchers found peak circulating GvH clone levels linked to early post-transplant HvG declines.

TCRdb's copy holds only in-frame clones and misses some; the assay was immunoSEQ multiplex PCR. This repertoire shows 100,000 to 140,000 clones, roughly 87% found once; its top ten account for approximately 0.76%. Trimming took 7 bases from V and 0 from J; bases not matched to a gene: 5. The CDR3 extends over 15 amino acids. Germline CDR1 and CDR2: GTSNPN and SVGIG (reference sequence). The chain is built from TRBV30 and TRBJ1-4; 10 bases map to TRBD1. This specimen consisted of unstimulated CD4+ T cells sorted from spleen or lymph node cells, obtained before transplant. The TCR was taken from a human donor who was the organ donor for an intestinal transplant. CDR3 loop: CALTGGRATNEKLFF. DNA of the CDR3: TGTGCCTTGACAGGGGGCAGAGCAACTAATGAAAAACTGTTTTTT.